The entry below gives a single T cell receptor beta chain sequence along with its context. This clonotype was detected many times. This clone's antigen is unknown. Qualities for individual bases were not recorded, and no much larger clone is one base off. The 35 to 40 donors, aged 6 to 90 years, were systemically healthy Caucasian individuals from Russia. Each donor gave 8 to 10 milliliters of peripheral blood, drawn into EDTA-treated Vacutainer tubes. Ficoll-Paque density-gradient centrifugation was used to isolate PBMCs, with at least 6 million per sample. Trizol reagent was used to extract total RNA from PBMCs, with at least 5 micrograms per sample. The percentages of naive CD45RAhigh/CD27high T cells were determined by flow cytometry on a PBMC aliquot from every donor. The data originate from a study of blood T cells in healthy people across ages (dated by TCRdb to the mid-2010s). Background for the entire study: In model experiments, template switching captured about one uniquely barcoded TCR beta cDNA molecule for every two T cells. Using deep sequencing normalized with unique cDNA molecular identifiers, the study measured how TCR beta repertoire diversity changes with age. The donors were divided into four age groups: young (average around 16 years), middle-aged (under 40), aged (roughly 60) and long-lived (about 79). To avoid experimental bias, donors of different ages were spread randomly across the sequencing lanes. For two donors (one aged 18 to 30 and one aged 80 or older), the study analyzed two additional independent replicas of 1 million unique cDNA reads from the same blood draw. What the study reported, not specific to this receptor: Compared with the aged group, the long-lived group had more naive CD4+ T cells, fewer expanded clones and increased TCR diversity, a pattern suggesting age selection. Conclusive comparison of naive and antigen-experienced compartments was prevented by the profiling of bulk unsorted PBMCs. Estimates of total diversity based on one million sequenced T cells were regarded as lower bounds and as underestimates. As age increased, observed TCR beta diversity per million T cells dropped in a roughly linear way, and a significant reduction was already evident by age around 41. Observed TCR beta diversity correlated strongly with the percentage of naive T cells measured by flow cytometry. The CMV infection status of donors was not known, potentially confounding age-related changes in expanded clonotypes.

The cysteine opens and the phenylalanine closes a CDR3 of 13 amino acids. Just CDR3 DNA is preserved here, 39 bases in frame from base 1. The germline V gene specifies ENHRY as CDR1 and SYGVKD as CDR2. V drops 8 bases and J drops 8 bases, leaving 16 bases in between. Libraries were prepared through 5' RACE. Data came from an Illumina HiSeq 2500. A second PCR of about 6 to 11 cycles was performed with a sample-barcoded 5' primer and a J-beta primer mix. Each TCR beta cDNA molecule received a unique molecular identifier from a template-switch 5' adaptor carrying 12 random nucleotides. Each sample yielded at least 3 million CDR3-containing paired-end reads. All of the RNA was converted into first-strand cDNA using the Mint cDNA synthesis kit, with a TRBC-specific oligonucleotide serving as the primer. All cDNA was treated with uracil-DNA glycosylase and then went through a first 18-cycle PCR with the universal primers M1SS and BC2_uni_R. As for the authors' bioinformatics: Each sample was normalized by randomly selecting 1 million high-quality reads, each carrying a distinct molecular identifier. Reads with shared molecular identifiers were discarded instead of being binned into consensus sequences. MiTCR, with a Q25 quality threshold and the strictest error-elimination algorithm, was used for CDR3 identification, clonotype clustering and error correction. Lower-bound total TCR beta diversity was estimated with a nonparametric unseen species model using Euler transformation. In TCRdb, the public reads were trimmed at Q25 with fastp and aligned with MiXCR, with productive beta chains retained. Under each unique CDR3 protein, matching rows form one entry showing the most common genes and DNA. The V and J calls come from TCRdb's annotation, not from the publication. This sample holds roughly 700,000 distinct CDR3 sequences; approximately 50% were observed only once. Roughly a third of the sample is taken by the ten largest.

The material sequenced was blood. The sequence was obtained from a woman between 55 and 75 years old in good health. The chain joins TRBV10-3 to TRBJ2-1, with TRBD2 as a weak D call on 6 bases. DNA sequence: TGTGCCATCTGGGGGGTAGGGTCGGATGAGCAGTTCTTC. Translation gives CAIWGVGSDEQFF.